Listed below are T cell receptor beta chains from one sample, sequenced in a study of post-analysis software for immune sequencing data. TCRdb processed the PCR reads anew with MiXCR; each CDR3 protein has one entry. Found here are 500,000 to 600,000 distinct CDR3 sequences, roughly 46% of them singletons; the top ten hold under 2%. The specimen was blood. The receptors here all came from a girl aged 10-17 years with multiple sclerosis. CDR3s include the opening cysteine and the closing phenylalanine or tryptophan. D genes are given only for firm matches. Not every row has a clone size; where given, it reads once, few, many or a size class.

D gene,clone size,J gene,V gene,CDR3 length,CDR3 DNA,CDR3 protein
TRBD2,.,TRBJ2-3,TRBV4-1,17,TGCGCCAGCAGCCAATCCGGGCTAGCGGGGGCCACAGATACGCAGTATTTT,CASSQSGLAGATDTQYF
.,.,TRBJ2-3,TRBV12-3/TRBV12-4,14,TGTGCCAGCAGTTTGTCCGGGATGACTGATACGCAGTATTTT,CASSLSGMTDTQYF
TRBD1,few,TRBJ2-7,TRBV9,15,TGTGCCAGCAGCGCGACGGGACAGGTTACCTACGAGCAGTACTTC,CASSATGQVTYEQYF
.,.,TRBJ1-5,TRBV12-3/TRBV12-4,16,TGTGCCAGCAGTTTTGGTGAGAGAGCACCCAATCAGCCCCAGCATTTT,CASSFGERAPNQPQHF
.,few,TRBJ2-5,TRBV7-7,13,TGTGCCAGCAGCTTAGGAGAGGGAGAGACCCAGTACTTC,CASSLGEGETQYF
TRBD1,.,TRBJ2-5,TRBV10-3,15,TGTGCCACCGGCCTTGGACAGGGGGAGAGAGAGACCCAGTACTTC,CATGLGQGERETQYF
.,few,TRBJ2-3,TRBV5-6,15,TGTGCCAGCAGCGCGGGCCTCTCTAGCACAGATACGCAGTATTTT,CASSAGLSSTDTQYF
TRBD1,few,TRBJ2-7,TRBV6-6,13,TGTGCCAGCAGTTACGAGACAGGGATCGAGCAGTACTTC,CASSYETGIEQYF
TRBD2,.,TRBJ2-7,TRBV4-1,16,TGCGCCAGCAGTCAAGCCCCAGCGGGGGCCCGCTACGAGCAGTACTTC,CASSQAPAGARYEQYF
TRBD2,.,TRBJ2-3,TRBV4-1,14,TGCGCCAGCATGGATAGCGGGAAGCAGAATACGCAGTATTTT,CASMDSGKQNTQYF
.,few,TRBJ2-3,TRBV7-2,12,TGTGCCTGCAGCTTAGACGTAGATACGCAGTATTTT,CACSLDVDTQYF
.,few,TRBJ2-5,TRBV20-1,12,TGCAGTGCTAGATCTCCCTGGGAGACCCAGTACTTC,CSARSPWETQYF
TRBD2,.,TRBJ2-1,TRBV5-1,15,TGCGCCAGCAGCTCCCGGACTAGCGGGAGCGATGAGCAGTTCTTC,CASSSRTSGSDEQFF
.,few,TRBJ2-1,TRBV5-1,15,TGCGCCAGCAGCTCGACCTCCCGGGGCTACAATGAGCAGTTCTTC,CASSSTSRGYNEQFF
.,few,TRBJ1-2,TRBV12-3/TRBV12-4,13,TGTGCCAGCAGTCCAAGAGGGGGATACGGCTACACCTTC,CASSPRGGYGYTF
.,.,TRBJ1-1,TRBV12-3/TRBV12-4,13,TGTGCCAGCGCGAAGGTGGCGATGCCTGAAGCTTTCTTT,CASAKVAMPEAFF
TRBD1,.,TRBJ1-4,TRBV20-1,14,TGCAGTGCTAGCTACGGGACAGGGGGCGAAAAACTGTTTTTT,CSASYGTGGEKLFF
.,.,TRBJ1-1,TRBV6-1,14,TGTGCCAGCAACGATCGGGGGGAGAACACTGAAGCTTTCTTT,CASNDRGENTEAFF
.,.,TRBJ2-1,TRBV12-3/TRBV12-4,14,TGTGCCAGCAGTCTCAGCGGAAAAACAGATGAGCAGTTCTTC,CASSLSGKTDEQFF
.,.,TRBJ2-3,TRBV9,13,TGTGCCAGCAGCGTAGGATCAGAAAATACGCAGTATTTT,CASSVGSENTQYF
TRBD2,.,TRBJ2-3,TRBV3-1,14,TGTGCCAGCAGAGGGCGGGGGGGCACAGATACGCAGTATTTT,CASRGRGGTDTQYF
TRBD1,.,TRBJ2-1,TRBV10-3,17,TGTGCCATCAGTGGGGATCTAATACAGGGGTTGTTCAATGAGCAGTTCTTC,CAISGDLIQGLFNEQFF
TRBD2,few,TRBJ2-1,TRBV6-1,17,TGTGCCAGCAGCCTCCGGGGCGGGAGTCTGTCCTACAATGAGCAGTTCTTC,CASSLRGGSLSYNEQFF
TRBD1,.,TRBJ2-1,TRBV5-1,17,TGCGCCAGCAGCTTCCTGTTCGGGACAGGGGGTGGTGATGAGCAGTTCTTC,CASSFLFGTGGGDEQFF
.,.,TRBJ2-4,TRBV27,18,TGTGCCAGCAGTTCCCCAGGGAAGGAGCCCTTAGCCAAAAACATTCAGTACTTC,CASSSPGKEPLAKNIQYF
TRBD1,.,TRBJ2-3,TRBV12-3/TRBV12-4,14,TGTGCCAGCAGTAGGGGGACAGGGGCAGATACGCAGTATTTT,CASSRGTGADTQYF
.,few,TRBJ2-2,TRBV25-1,15,TGTGCCAGCAGTGTACACACGCCGGACACCGGGGAGCTGTTTTTT,CASSVHTPDTGELFF
.,.,TRBJ1-2,TRBV27,15,TGTGCCAGCAGTTTATCCCCTGACAGTTTGAGGCGTTACACCTTC,CASSLSPDSLRRYTF
TRBD2,.,TRBJ2-4,TRBV20-1,14,TGCAGTGCTCCCAGCGGGGGGGCCAAAAACATTCAGTACTTC,CSAPSGGAKNIQYF
.,.,TRBJ2-5,TRBV12-3/TRBV12-4,15,TGTGCCAGCAGTCCGGTGAGGGGGTGGTTTGAGACCCAGTACTTC,CASSPVRGWFETQYF
TRBD1,.,TRBJ2-7,TRBV2,14,TGTGCCAGCAGGGACACGGGACAGGGCTACGAGCAGTACTTC,CASRDTGQGYEQYF
TRBD2,.,TRBJ2-3,TRBV7-9,15,TGTGCCAGCGTCAGGGCTAGCGGGCTCACAGATACGCAGTATTTT,CASVRASGLTDTQYF
.,.,TRBJ1-2,TRBV28,12,TGTGCCAGCAGTTTATGGGAACGGGGCTACACCTTC,CASSLWERGYTF
TRBD2,.,TRBJ2-1,TRBV27,15,TGTGCCAGCAGTTTCAGCACTAGCGGGATACATGAGCAGTTCTTC,CASSFSTSGIHEQFF
.,.,TRBJ2-1,TRBV5-1,16,TGCGCCAGCAGCTTGTTGGCGGACAGCTCCTACAATGAGCAGTTCTTC,CASSLLADSSYNEQFF
.,once,TRBJ1-3,TRBV29-1,15,TGCAGCGTGGAAGGAGGCAGTCACTCTGGAAACACCATATATTTT,CSVEGGSHSGNTIYF
TRBD1,.,TRBJ2-7,TRBV20-1,14,TGCAGTGCCACATTGGACAGGGGTGGCTACGAGCAGTACTTC,CSATLDRGGYEQYF
.,few,TRBJ2-5,TRBV4-1,13,TGCGCCAGCAGCCAAGATTGGGGGAAGACCCAGTACTTC,CASSQDWGKTQYF
.,.,TRBJ2-4,TRBV7-2,13,TGTGCCAGCAGCCTCGGAAGGGTGGACATTCAGTACTTC,CASSLGRVDIQYF
.,few,TRBJ2-3,TRBV5-1,16,TGCGCCAGCAGCTTCTTAGAGGGGACCTCCATCTATACGCAGTATTTT,CASSFLEGTSIYTQYF
TRBD2,.,TRBJ2-5,TRBV6-1,17,TGTGCCAGCAGTCCGGGACTAGCGGGAGGGCCGGAGGAAGAGCAGTACTTC,CASSPGLAGGPEEEQYF
.,.,TRBJ1-1,TRBV5-1,15,TGCGCCAGCAGCTTACGACAGGATCTGGTCACTGAAGCTTTCTTT,CASSLRQDLVTEAFF
.,few,TRBJ2-5,TRBV12-3/TRBV12-4,18,TGTGCCAGCACCCAGCAGGCGGGGGCAAGGTCGTTTGAAGAGACCCAGTACTTC,CASTQQAGARSFEETQYF
.,.,TRBJ2-5,TRBV6-6,14,TGTGCCAGCAGTCCAGGACATAGCCAAGAGACCCAGTACTTC,CASSPGHSQETQYF
.,few,TRBJ1-2,TRBV6-5,15,TGTGCCAGCAGCCGCGGCCCCGAGAGATCCTATGGCTACACCTTC,CASSRGPERSYGYTF
.,few,TRBJ1-1,TRBV5-1,14,TGCGCCAGCAGCCCCACTTGGGAGCACACTGAAGCTTTCTTT,CASSPTWEHTEAFF
TRBD1,few,TRBJ1-1,TRBV12-3/TRBV12-4,14,TGTGCCAGCAGGCTTGGGACAGCCAACACTGAAGCTTTCTTT,CASRLGTANTEAFF
.,.,TRBJ2-7,TRBV7-9,14,TGTGCCAGCAGCTTATGGACAGCCCTCCACGAGCAGTACTTC,CASSLWTALHEQYF
TRBD2,few,TRBJ2-3,TRBV29-1,19,TGCAGCGCTATACGCAAAAGGTGGGCTAGCGGGCTTACCACAGATACGCAGTATTTT,CSAIRKRWASGLTTDTQYF
.,few,TRBJ1-2,TRBV29-1,13,TGCAGCGTTAAGGGGACGGCCGACTATGGCTACACCTTC,CSVKGTADYGYTF
.,.,TRBJ2-3,TRBV12-3/TRBV12-4,13,TGTGCCAGCAGTTGGCTGAGCACAGATGCGCAGTATTTT,CASSWLSTDAQYF
.,.,TRBJ2-5,TRBV5-6,16,TGTGCCAGCAGCTTCCTAACAGAGCGCTCTCAAGAGACCCAGTACTTC,CASSFLTERSQETQYF
.,.,TRBJ2-6,TRBV5-1,16,TGCGCCAGCAGCTGGGGGCAGGCATCTGGGGCCAACGTCCTGACTTTC,CASSWGQASGANVLTF
.,.,TRBJ1-2,TRBV12-3/TRBV12-4,15,TGTGCCAGCTCCATAGCTGGTGCTCCTAACTATGGCTACACCTTC,CASSIAGAPNYGYTF